The next 27 T cell receptor beta chains were all read from a single sample in a study of T-cell memory formation after mild COVID-19 (dated by TCRdb to 2020 to 2022). The library was generated by 5' RACE. The sample was run on an Illumina NovaSeq 6000. The raw public reads went through TCRdb reprocessing: fastp at Q25, MiXCR clone calling, in-frame beta chains kept. For every CDR3 protein sequence, its rows merge into one entry that carries the most common genes and DNA. Present in this sample are about 430,000 distinct CDR3 sequences, approximately 25% of which were seen just once. Around 8.1% of the sample lies in the top ten. Source material: PBMCs or a T cell subset sorted from them (not recorded which). Receptor source: an adult woman who had mild COVID-19 (a few samples of this study predate the infection). The sample titles of this study are shuffled in the database, so cell type and time point are left out; the donor was told from shared clones.

The CDR3: CASSLTGTGATEAFF. Written as DNA, the CDR3 is TGTGCCAGCAGCCTCACGGGGACAGGGGCCACTGAAGCTTTCTTT. The rearrangement links TRBV12-3 or TRBV12-4 to TRBJ1-1; 10 nucleotides line up with TRBD1. The CDR3 runs to 15 residues. The V and J ends lost 6 bases and 4 bases, in that order; junction bases with no gene match: 8.

The rearrangement joins TRBV7-9 to TRBJ2-2; D uncertain. Deletions cut 3 bases from V and 1 base from J, with 6 bases between. The CDR3 loop spans 14 amino acids. CDR1 and CDR2 from the germline V gene are SEHNR and FQNEAQ (reference sequence). The DNA of the CDR3 is TGTGCCAGCAGCTTCAAAGGGAACACCGGGGAGCTGTTTTTT. Amino acid sequence: CASSFKGNTGELFF.

This clonotype was seen a handful of times. The chain employs TRBV5-1 and TRBJ2-5, with 12 nucleotides matching TRBD1. The V segment lost 2 bases and the J segment 4 bases; nucleotides outside the gene matches: 9. CDR3 length equals 17 residues. CDR1 is SGHRS and CDR2 is YFSETQ in the germline V gene. CDR3 in amino acids: CASSFPGQGASGETQYF. The CDR3 bases are TGCGCCAGCAGCTTCCCGGGACAGGGGGCGTCGGGAGAGACCCAGTACTTC.

V is TRBV20-1 and J is TRBJ2-3; D remains ambiguous. V was trimmed by 0 bases and J by 12 bases, leaving 10 bases between them. The CDR3 has 11 amino acids. Germline V gene sequence: CDR1 DFQATT, CDR2 SNEGSKA (reference sequence). CDR3: CSARERVQQYF. CDR3 DNA sequence: TGCAGTGCTAGAGAGCGAGTCCAACAGTATTTT.

This clonotype was observed a handful of times. This rearrangement joins TRBV16 to TRBJ2-7; 7 bases are shared with TRBD2. Germline CDR1 and CDR2: KGHSY and FQNENV. J gave up 0 bases and V 4 bases, and 9 bases lay outside the gene matches. The CDR3 extends over 16 amino acids. The CDR3 loop reads CASSPRKLAGSYEQYF. DNA for the CDR3: TGTGCCAGCAGCCCCCGGAAGTTAGCGGGCTCCTACGAGCAGTACTTC.

The rearrangement joins TRBV5-6 to TRBJ1-1; D gene ambiguous. The CDR3 is made up of 14 amino acids. V lost 6 bases to trimming and J lost 4 bases, with 16 bases between them. The germline V gene encodes CDR1 SGHDT and CDR2 YYEEEE. The CDR3 is CASTLVGGSTEAFF. CDR3 nucleotide sequence: TGTGCCAGCACGTTAGTAGGAGGGAGCACTGAAGCTTTCTTT.

The J gene is TRBJ2-3, the V gene TRBV19; D unclear. Germline assignment: CDR1 LNHDA and CDR2 SQIVND (reference sequence). The ends were cut back, 4 bases at V and 6 bases at J, with 11 bases in the middle. The CDR3 has 13 residues. CDR3 amino acids: CASSTGTRDTQYF. CDR3 DNA sequence: TGTGCCAGTAGTACCGGTACCCGGGATACGCAGTATTTT.

V and J are TRBV24-1 and TRBJ1-6, with unresolved D. In germline, CDR1 is KGHDR, CDR2 SFDVKD. The CDR3 sequence is 14 residues long. Trimming stripped 11 bases from V and 4 bases from J, with 14 bases between. In nucleotides, the CDR3 is TGTGCCATCCAGGATGCCGGTTATAATTCACCCCTCCACTTT. Amino acid sequence: CAIQDAGYNSPLHF.

This clonotype was recorded a few times. The chain is built from TRBV18 and TRBJ1-1; TRBD1 is a possible D gene (5 bases). CDR3 length: 15 amino acids. Trimming left V 8 bases short and J 1 base short, with 17 bases between. CDR1 is KGHSH, CDR2 LQKENI, per germline. The DNA for the CDR3 is TGTGCCAGCCGACCAATCCAGGGAAAGAACACTGAAGCTTTCTTT. Translation gives CASRPIQGKNTEAFF.

The chain is built from TRBV7-3 and TRBJ2-1, with D perhaps matching TRBD2 (5 bases). Trimming stripped 5 bases from V and 7 bases from J, with 18 bases between. Looked up from germline, CDR1 is SGHTA and CDR2 is FQGTGA. This CDR3 spans 15 amino acids. CDR3 nucleotide sequence: TGTGCCAGCAGCCTCACTGGCCCGACTACAAATGAGCAGTTCTTC. Protein product: CASSLTGPTTNEQFF.

This clonotype was counted many times. CDR3 bases: TGCAGCGTTGTTGTGGACAGGGGGAGAAGCAATCAGCCCCAGCATTTT. This codes for CSVVVDRGRSNQPQHF. The chain recombines TRBV29-1 with TRBJ1-5, with TRBD1 matching 10 bases. Trimming removed 4 bases from V and 1 base from J; junction bases left unmatched: 7. The CDR3 contains 16 residues. Germline lookup yields CDR1 SQVTM and CDR2 ANQGSEA.

This chain uses TRBV24-1 with TRBJ2-2; TRBD1 aligns across 9 bases. CDR1 is KGHDR and CDR2 is SFDVKD in the germline V gene. The J segment lost 0 bases and the V segment lost 4 bases, leaving 5 bases of the junction unmatched. This CDR3 is 17 amino acids long. DNA of the CDR3: TGTGCCACCAGTGACTCGGACAGGGGACCGAACACCGGGGAGCTGTTTTTT. Protein sequence: CATSDSDRGPNTGELFF.

In its sample, this clonotype was seen a few times. V usage is TRBV12-3 or TRBV12-4 and J usage is TRBJ2-5; perhaps TRBD1 as D (6 bases). This CDR3 is built from 16 residues. Trimming cost V 5 bases and J 0 bases, with 16 bases left between them. The CDR3 DNA reads TGTGCCAGCAGTCCTGGACAGCTTTCGTACCAAGAGACCCAGTACTTC. Encoded protein: CASSPGQLSYQETQYF.

The rearrangement joins TRBV5-1 to TRBJ2-6; maybe TRBD2 (7 bases). This CDR3 is built from 16 residues. Germline values: CDR1 SGHRS, CDR2 YFSETQ. CDR3 amino acids: CAVAAGTGSGANVLTF. Written as DNA, the CDR3 is TGCGCAGTAGCAGCGGGAACAGGGTCTGGGGCCAACGTCCTGACTTTC.

This chain links TRBV4-3 with TRBJ2-7, with 8 bases identical to TRBD2. CDR3 length equals 15 residues. Germline V gene lookup returns CDR1 LGHNA and CDR2 YSLEER. V was clipped by 2 bases and J by 2 bases; unmatched bases: 5. The chain's CDR3 is CASSQTSGPTYEQYF. CDR3 coding DNA: TGCGCCAGCAGCCAAACTAGCGGCCCAACCTACGAGCAGTACTTC.

This clonotype was seen only a few times. The chain carries TRBV27 and TRBJ2-1, with 7 nucleotides matching TRBD2. The CDR3 covers 16 residues. CDR1 and CDR2 from the germline V gene are MNHEY and SMNVEV (reference sequence). Germline trimming cut 4 bases from V and 3 bases from J; bases unmatched to any gene: 9. The CDR3 DNA reads TGTGCCAGCAGTTCCATAGCGGGCCAAGACTACAATGAGCAGTTCTTC. It codes for CASSSIAGQDYNEQFF.

This chain joins TRBV5-1 and TRBJ2-7; D not certain. Germline CDR1 is SGHRS and CDR2 is YFSETQ. V was shortened by 0 bases and J by 5 bases, with 21 bases between the two germline ends. The CDR3 is 17 amino acids. CDR3 residues: CASSLGWFGSPRNEQYF. The CDR3, as DNA: TGCGCCAGCAGCTTGGGATGGTTTGGCTCCCCGCGGAACGAGCAGTACTTC.

In this sample, this clonotype turned up a few times. This chain uses TRBV7-8 with TRBJ2-2, with 9 nucleotides matching TRBD1. Germline lookup yields CDR1 SGHVS and CDR2 FQNEAQ. The CDR3 extends over 15 amino acids. V was pared by 5 bases and J by 4 bases, with 5 bases of the junction left unmatched. The CDR3 protein is CASSVRDRATGELFF. CDR3 coding DNA: TGTGCCAGCAGCGTCCGGGACAGGGCCACCGGGGAGCTGTTTTTT.

This clonotype has ten or more counts. This chain links TRBV5-1 with TRBJ2-7; D possibly matches TRBD1 or TRBD2 (7 bases each). V was trimmed by 3 bases and J by 5 bases, leaving 15 bases between them. The CDR3 runs 14 residues. CDR1 is SGHRS and CDR2 is YFSETQ in the germline V gene. This chain's CDR3 is CASSYGQAGDEQYF. Written as DNA, the CDR3 is TGCGCCAGCAGCTACGGACAGGCGGGGGACGAGCAGTACTTC.

This clonotype was detected ten times or more. V usage is TRBV20-1 and J usage is TRBJ2-5; maybe TRBD1 (6 bases). This CDR3 is 14 amino acids long. The germline V gene encodes CDR1 DFQATT and CDR2 SNEGSKA (reference sequence). Trimming pared 7 bases from V and 5 bases from J, leaving 20 bases between. The CDR3: CSVLPGQGIETQYF. The CDR3 coding sequence is TGCAGTGTTTTACCGGGGCAGGGGATTGAGACCCAGTACTTC.

The chain links TRBV29-1 to TRBJ2-1; 8 bases are shared with TRBD2. V lost 6 bases, J lost 10 bases, and 8 bases stayed unmatched. The germline V gene has CDR1 SQVTM and CDR2 ANQGSEA. The CDR3 totals 12 residues. The CDR3 reads CSVNAGGGEQFF. In nucleotides, the CDR3 is TGCAGCGTCAACGCGGGGGGCGGCGAGCAGTTCTTC.

The chain couples TRBV10-3 to TRBJ2-2, with TRBD2 matching 10 bases. V lost 5 bases and J lost 5; bases outside the gene matches: 5. Germline loops: CDR1 ENHRY, CDR2 SYGVKD. The length of the CDR3 is 15 residues. In nucleotides, the CDR3 is TGTGCCATCAGTTCGTCACTAGCGGGGACCGGGGAGCTGTTTTTT. This sequence encodes CAISSSLAGTGELFF.

A few counts support this clonotype. V and J are TRBV7-8 and TRBJ1-2; D is possibly TRBD1 (6 bases). In germline, CDR1 is SGHVS, CDR2 FQNEAQ. Trimming cost V 5 bases and J 8 bases, with 15 bases left between them. CDR3 size: 13 residues. CDR3 loop: CASSPYRGRGYTF. The CDR3 region has the DNA TGTGCCAGCAGCCCCTATAGGGGGAGAGGCTACACCTTC.

This clonotype was seen only a few times. This chain links TRBV12-3 or TRBV12-4 with TRBJ2-1; 10 bases align to TRBD2. This CDR3 is 15 amino acids long. Trimming removed 6 bases from V and 4 bases from J; junction bases left unmatched: 6. In nucleotides, the CDR3 is TGTGCCAGCAGCCCCCAGGGACTAGCGTACAATGAGCAGTTCTTC. Its protein product is CASSPQGLAYNEQFF.

This clonotype was seen a handful of times. The chain employs TRBV29-1 and TRBJ1-1, with D maybe TRBD1 (5 bases). The length of the CDR3 is 11 residues. Trimming pared 6 bases from V and 10 bases from J, leaving 15 bases between. From germline, CDR1 is SQVTM and CDR2 ANQGSEA. This CDR3 reads CSVARTQGAFF. CDR3 sequence (DNA): TGCAGCGTCGCCAGAACCCAGGGAGCTTTCTTT.

V usage is TRBV10-3 and J usage is TRBJ2-5, with 7 bases aligning to TRBD2. The V and J ends lost 10 bases and 3 bases, in that order; junction bases with no gene match: 11. This CDR3 region has 14 residues. CDR1 and CDR2 from the germline V gene are ENHRY and SYGVKD. The CDR3 region has the DNA TGTGCCACCTACGCGGGAGTTCGGGAAGAGACCCAGTACTTC. Amino acids: CATYAGVREETQYF.

The rearrangement joins TRBV4-3 to TRBJ2-6; tentative D call: TRBD2 (5 bases). Germline V lookup: CDR1 LGHNA, CDR2 YSLEER. There are 16 residues in the CDR3. Trimming took 0 bases from V and 1 from J, leaving 7 bases between them. CDR3 sequence reads: CASSQESGSGANVLTF. The CDR3 region has the DNA TGCGCCAGCAGCCAAGAATCGGGATCTGGGGCCAACGTCCTGACTTTC.